The subject of this entry is one T cell receptor (beta chain). No antigen is known for it. One base away there is no much larger clone; base qualities are not given. The sample is drawn from a study of early T cells in non-severe SARS-CoV-2 infection (dated by TCRdb to about 2021). For the study in its entirety: TCR sequencing used bulk RNA from unsorted whole blood, so alpha and beta chains could not be paired.

The study was a case-control design nested within a healthcare worker cohort in London, UK, with weekly nasopharyngeal swab PCR tests and blood sampling. Healthcare workers were recruited between 23 and 31 March 2020, during the week of the UK lockdown, and were followed weekly for up to roughly 15 weeks. To prepare the library, 5' RACE was applied. The run used a NextSeq 500. Unique molecular identifiers were attached to individual cDNA molecules in the TCR library protocol so that sequencing error and PCR bias could be corrected. Sequencing covered both TCR alpha and beta chains, and within each sample the abundances of alpha and beta sequences were tightly co-correlated. On the authors' methods: V gene, J gene and CDR3 annotation of TCR sequences was performed with Decombinator V4. Expanded TCRs were defined as changing significantly between any two time points under a Poisson model with p below 0.0001. TCR abundances were normalised to the total number of TCRs sequenced per sample and were expressed as counts per million. MAIT TCRs were defined by TRAV1-2 paired with TRAJ12, TRAJ20 or TRAJ33, and iNKT TCRs by TRAV10 paired with TRAJ18. VDJdb, accessed on 1 November 2021, was searched for TCRs annotated for CMV, EBV and SARS-CoV-2, and TCRs annotated for more than one antigen were excluded. The public reads were quality trimmed at Q25 with fastp and then assembled into clones with MiXCR by TCRdb, keeping productive beta chains. Every entry covers one CDR3 protein and lists the most common genes and DNA from its rows. Clone size and V and J calls follow TCRdb, not the original study. This sample gives roughly 76,000 distinct CDR3 sequences in total; 12% of them show up just once. The ten largest clones capture around 4.3% of the sample.

Broad study findings and their caveats: VDJdb matching was skewed toward anti-spike CD8 responses, so virus-specific expansions were likely underestimated and private and CD4 specificities were missed.

V is shortened by 4 bases, J by 0 bases, and the region joining them spans 9 bases. Inclusive of the bounding cysteine and phenylalanine, the CDR3 is 14 residues long. Just CDR3 DNA is preserved here, 42 bases in frame from base 1. Looking up the germline V gene yields CDR1 SQVTM and CDR2 ANQGSEA. The chain is encoded by TRBV29-1 joined to TRBJ2-2; there is no confident call for the D gene. The TCR originated in an adult who was a healthcare worker with PCR-confirmed SARS-CoV-2 infection or an uninfected control (not recorded which). The sequencing input was whole blood. The DNA reads TGCAGCGTTGGGGGTGTTCCGAACACCGGGGAGCTGTTTTTT. This sequence encodes CSVGGVPNTGELFF.